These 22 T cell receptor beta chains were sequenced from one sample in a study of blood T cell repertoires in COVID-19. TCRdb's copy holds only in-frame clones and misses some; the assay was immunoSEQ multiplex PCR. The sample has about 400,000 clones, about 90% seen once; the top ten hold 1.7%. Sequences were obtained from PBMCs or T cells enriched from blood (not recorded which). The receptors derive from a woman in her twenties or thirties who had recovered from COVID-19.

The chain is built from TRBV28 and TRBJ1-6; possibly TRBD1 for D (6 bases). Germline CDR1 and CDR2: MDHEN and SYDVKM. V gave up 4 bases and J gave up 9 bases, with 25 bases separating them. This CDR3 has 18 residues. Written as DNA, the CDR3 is TGTGCCAGCAGTTACGGGGCTCTGCAGGGGATTGGTGGTTCACCCCTCCACTTT. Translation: CASSYGALQGIGGSPLHF.

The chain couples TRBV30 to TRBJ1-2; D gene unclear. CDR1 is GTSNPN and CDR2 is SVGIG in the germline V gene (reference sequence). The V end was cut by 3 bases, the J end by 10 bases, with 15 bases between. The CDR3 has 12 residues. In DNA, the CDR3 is TGTGCCTGGAGAAAGACTCCCCAACTCTACACCTTC. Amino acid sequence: CAWRKTPQLYTF.

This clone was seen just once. The CDR3 DNA reads TGTGCCCTGGATTTGGCAGGTTTAGGAGGAGGTAATGAAAAACTGTTTTTT. It translates to CALDLAGLGGGNEKLFF. The J gene is TRBJ1-4, the V gene TRBV30, with unresolved D. CDR3 size: 17 residues. Germline-derived CDR1 and CDR2 are GTSNPN and SVGIG (reference sequence). Trimming removed 8 bases from V and 4 bases from J, with 26 bases in between.

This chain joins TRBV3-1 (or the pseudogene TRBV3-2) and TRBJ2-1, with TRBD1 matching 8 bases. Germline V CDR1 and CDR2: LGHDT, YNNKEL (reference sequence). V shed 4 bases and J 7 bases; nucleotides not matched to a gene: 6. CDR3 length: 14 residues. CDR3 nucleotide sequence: TGTGCCAGCAGCCCCATAACAGGGGGAAATGAGCAGTTCTTC. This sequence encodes CASSPITGGNEQFF.

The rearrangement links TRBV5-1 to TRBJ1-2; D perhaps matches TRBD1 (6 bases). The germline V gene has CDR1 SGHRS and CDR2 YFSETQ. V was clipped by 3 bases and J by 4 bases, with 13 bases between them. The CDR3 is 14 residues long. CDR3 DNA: TGCGCCAGCAGCTCGTCAGGACAGACCTATGGCTACACCTTC. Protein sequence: CASSSSGQTYGYTF.

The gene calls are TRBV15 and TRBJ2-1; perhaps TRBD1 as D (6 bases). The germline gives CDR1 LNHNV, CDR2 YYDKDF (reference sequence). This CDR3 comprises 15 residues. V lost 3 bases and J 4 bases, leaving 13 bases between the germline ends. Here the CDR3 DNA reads TGTGCCACCAGCAGGGCCGGGACAAGTTACAATGAGCAGTTCTTC. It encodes CATSRAGTSYNEQFF.

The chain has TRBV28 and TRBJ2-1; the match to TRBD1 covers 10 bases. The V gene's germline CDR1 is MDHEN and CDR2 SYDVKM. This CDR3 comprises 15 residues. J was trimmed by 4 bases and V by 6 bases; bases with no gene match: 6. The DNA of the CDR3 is TGTGCCAGCAGGTCCCCGGGACAGGGGTACAATGAGCAGTTCTTC. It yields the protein CASRSPGQGYNEQFF.

The CDR3 spells CASSLVLGNTGELFF. The CDR3 nucleotides read TGCGCCAGCAGCTTGGTCCTCGGGAACACCGGGGAGCTGTTTTTT. The chain employs TRBV5-1 and TRBJ2-2; D not resolved. V dropped 0 bases and J dropped 1 base, with 7 bases sitting between them. This CDR3 is built from 15 residues. Germline V gene lookup returns CDR1 SGHRS and CDR2 YFSETQ.

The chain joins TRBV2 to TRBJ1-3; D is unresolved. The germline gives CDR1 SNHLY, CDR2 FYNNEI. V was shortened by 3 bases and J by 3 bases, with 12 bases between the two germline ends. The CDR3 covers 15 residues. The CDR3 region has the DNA TGTGCCAGCAGTGAGAACAGTATGGATGGAAACACCATATATTTT. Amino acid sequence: CASSENSMDGNTIYF.

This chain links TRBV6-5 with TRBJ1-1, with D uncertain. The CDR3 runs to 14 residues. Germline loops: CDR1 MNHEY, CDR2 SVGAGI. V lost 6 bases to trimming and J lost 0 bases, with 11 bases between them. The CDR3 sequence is CASRPGLMNTEAFF. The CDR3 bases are TGTGCCAGCAGACCCGGACTCATGAACACTGAAGCTTTCTTT.

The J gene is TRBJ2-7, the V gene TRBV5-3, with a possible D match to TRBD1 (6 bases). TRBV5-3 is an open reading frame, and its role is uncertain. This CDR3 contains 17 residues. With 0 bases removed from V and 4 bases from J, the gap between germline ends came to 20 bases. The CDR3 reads CARSLEPAGVNGYEQYF. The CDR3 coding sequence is TGTGCCAGAAGCTTGGAACCTGCAGGGGTCAATGGGTACGAGCAGTACTTC.

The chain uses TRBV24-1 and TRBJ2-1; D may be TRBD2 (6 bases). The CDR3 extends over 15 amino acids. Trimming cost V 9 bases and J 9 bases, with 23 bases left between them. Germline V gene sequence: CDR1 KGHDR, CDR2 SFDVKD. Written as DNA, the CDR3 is TGTGCCACCGGTGTTGGTGGCGGGACTTGGGGTGAGCAGTTCTTC. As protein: CATGVGGGTWGEQFF.

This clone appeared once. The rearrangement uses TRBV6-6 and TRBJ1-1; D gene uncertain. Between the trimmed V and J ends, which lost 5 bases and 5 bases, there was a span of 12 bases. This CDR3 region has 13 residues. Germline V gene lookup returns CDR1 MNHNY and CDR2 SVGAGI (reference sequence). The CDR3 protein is CASSSPGPTEAFF. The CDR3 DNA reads TGTGCCAGCAGTAGCCCCGGTCCGACTGAAGCTTTCTTT.

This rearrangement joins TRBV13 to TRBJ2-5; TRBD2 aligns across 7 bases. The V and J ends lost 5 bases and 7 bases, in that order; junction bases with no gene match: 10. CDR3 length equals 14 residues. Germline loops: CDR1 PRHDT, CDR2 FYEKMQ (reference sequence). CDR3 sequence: CASSLGRGVRTQYF. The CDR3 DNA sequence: TGTGCCAGCAGCCTGGGACGGGGGGTGAGGACCCAGTACTTC. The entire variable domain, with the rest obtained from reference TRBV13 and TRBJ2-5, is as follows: AAGVIQSPRHLIKEKRETATLKCYPIPRHDTVYWYQQGPGQDPQFLISFYEKMQSDKGSIPDRFSAQQFSDYHSELNMSSLELGDSALYFCASSLGRGVRTQYFGPGTRLLVL.

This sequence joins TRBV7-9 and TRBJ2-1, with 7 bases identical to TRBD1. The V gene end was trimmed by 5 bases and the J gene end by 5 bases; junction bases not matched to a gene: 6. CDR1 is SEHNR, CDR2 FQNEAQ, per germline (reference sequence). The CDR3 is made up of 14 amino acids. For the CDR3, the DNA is TGTGCCAGCAGCCAAACAACAGGGGACAATGAGCAGTTCTTC. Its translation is CASSQTTGDNEQFF.

This CDR3 reads CASSFRDRGTDEQYF. The CDR3 DNA follows: TGTGCCAGCAGCTTCCGGGACAGGGGAACGGACGAGCAGTACTTC. V and J are TRBV7-7 and TRBJ2-7, with 10 nucleotides matching TRBD1. Germline V gene data show CDR1 as SSHAT and CDR2 as FNYEAQ (reference sequence). CDR3 size: 15 residues. The trim removed 3 bases at V and 5 bases at J, leaving 7 bases unmatched.

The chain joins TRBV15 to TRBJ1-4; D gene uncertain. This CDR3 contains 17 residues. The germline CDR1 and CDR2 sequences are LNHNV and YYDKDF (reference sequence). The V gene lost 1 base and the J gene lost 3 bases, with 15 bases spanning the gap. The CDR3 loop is CATSRAIPPAANEKLFF. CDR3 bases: TGTGCCACCAGCAGAGCGATCCCCCCGGCGGCTAATGAAAAACTGTTTTTT.

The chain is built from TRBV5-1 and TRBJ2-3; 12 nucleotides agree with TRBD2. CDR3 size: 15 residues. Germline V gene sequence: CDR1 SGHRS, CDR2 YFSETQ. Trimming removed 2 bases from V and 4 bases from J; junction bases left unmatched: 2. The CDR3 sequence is CASSLTSGRSDTQYF. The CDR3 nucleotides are TGCGCCAGCAGCTTAACTAGCGGGAGGTCAGATACGCAGTATTTT. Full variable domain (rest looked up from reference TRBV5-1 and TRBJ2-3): KAGVTQTPRYLIKTRGQQVTLSCSPISGHRSVSWYQQTPGQGLQFLFEYFSETQRNKGNFPGRFSGRQFSNSRSEMNVSTLELGDSALYLCASSLTSGRSDTQYFGPGTRLTVL.

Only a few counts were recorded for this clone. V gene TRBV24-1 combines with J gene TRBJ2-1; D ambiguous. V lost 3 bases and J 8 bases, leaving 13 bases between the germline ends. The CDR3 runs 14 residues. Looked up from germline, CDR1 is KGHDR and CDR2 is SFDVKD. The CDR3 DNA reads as TGTGCCACCAGTGATCCTCTTCATCTATATGAGCAGTTCTTC. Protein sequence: CATSDPLHLYEQFF.

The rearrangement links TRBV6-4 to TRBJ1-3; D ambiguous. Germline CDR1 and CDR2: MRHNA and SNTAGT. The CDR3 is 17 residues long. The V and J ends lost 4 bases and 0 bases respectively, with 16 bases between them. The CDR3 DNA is TGTGCCAGCAGTGGGGAGAGGAAAAGAGCCTCTGGAAACACCATATATTTT. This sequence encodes CASSGERKRASGNTIYF.

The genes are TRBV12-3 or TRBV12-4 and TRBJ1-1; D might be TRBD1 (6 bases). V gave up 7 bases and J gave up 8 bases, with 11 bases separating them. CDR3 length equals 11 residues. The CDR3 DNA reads TGTGCCAGCACCCAAAGGGGGGAAGCTTTCTTT. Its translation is CASTQRGEAFF.

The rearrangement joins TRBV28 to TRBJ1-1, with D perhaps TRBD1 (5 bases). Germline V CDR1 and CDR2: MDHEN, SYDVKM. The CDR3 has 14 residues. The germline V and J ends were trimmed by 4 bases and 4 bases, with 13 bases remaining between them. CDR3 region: CASSSDSVATEAFF. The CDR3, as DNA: TGTGCCAGCAGTTCCGACAGCGTTGCCACTGAAGCTTTCTTT.